The sequence of this TCR beta chain was determined in a study of T cell repertoires in cytomegalovirus infection. Across the study: Both CMV infection and a matching HLA type were indicated by public TCR beta signatures.

Germline CDR1 DFQATT, CDR2 SNEGSKA (reference sequence). The length of the CDR3 is 14 residues. Trimming removed 4 bases at V and 1 base at J, with 13 bases between. In TCRdb, the reads were re-called with MiXCR into one record per CDR3 protein. The table has just under 300,000 distinct CDR3 sequences, about 9.1% seen once. This clonotype showed up many times. Its antigen remains unidentified. Study-wide points: Totalled public TCR beta family frequency picked out people who carried CMV plus the relevant HLA. Clonotypes of TCR beta that were HLA-C-restricted and CMV-specific dominated the ex vivo response.

The sequencing sample was made of PBMCs. This clonotype was sampled from a human donor in good health (CMV status not recorded). Some clones in this sample may be carry-over from other donors' samples. The chain joins TRBV20-1 to TRBJ1-1, with D uncertain. The CDR3 DNA reads as TGCAGTGCTACCGCAACGACACCGAACACTGAAGCTTTCTTT. It yields the protein CSATATTPNTEAFF.